This T cell receptor (beta chain) was profiled in a study of Tregs in tolerant kidney transplant recipients. Study details: Recipients received nonmyeloablative bone marrow transplants from related graft donors, with transient mixed chimerism. Findings of the study overall: Nucleotide sequences could not be compared across some patients' samples due to primer changes. No direct test of biological reproducibility was done here.

Thawed PBMCs were FACS-sorted into unstimulated CD4+CD25+CD127- regulatory T cells, CD4+CD25- non-regulatory cells, CD4 and CD8 cells. Trimming removed 4 bases at V and 4 bases at J, with 11 bases between. The CDR3 sequence is 13 residues long. Per the germline V gene, CDR1 is SGHNT and CDR2 is YYREEE (reference sequence). Of note for this clone: Its antigen is as yet unknown.

Sequencing used immunoSEQ multiplex PCR; TCRdb keeps in-frame clones, though not all of them. This table has about 110,000 clones, 90% appearing once. The sequence was collected from a human donor who received a combined kidney and bone marrow transplant. The chain employs TRBV5-4 and TRBJ1-1; unclear D gene. The specimen comprised CD4+ T cells from blood, sampled before the transplant. CDR3 residues: CASSTLAGTEAFF. CDR3 nucleotide sequence: TGTGCCAGCAGCACCCTTGCAGGCACTGAAGCTTTCTTT. Full variable domain (outside the CDR3, taken from reference TRBV5-4 and TRBJ1-1): ETGVTQSPTHLIKTRGQQVTLRCSSQSGHNTVSWYQQALGQGPQFIFQYYREEENGRGNFPPRFSGLQFPNYSSELNVNALELDDSALYLCASSTLAGTEAFFGQGTRLTVV.